This is a list of T cell receptor beta chains from one sample in a study of T cell changes during pregnancy in multiple sclerosis. Assay used: immunoSEQ multiplex PCR; TCRdb lists only in-frame clones, some missing. The sample lists over 60,000 clones, roughly 93% occurring once. The sequences come from peripheral blood, collected in the first trimester of pregnancy. The receptor set was obtained from a female donor with multiple sclerosis, enrolled in a pregnancy study. Each CDR3 is given with its conserved first and last residue.

V: TRBV5-4
J: TRBJ2-4
CDR3: CASSTHTGIKNIQYF

V: TRBV6-1
J: TRBJ2-5
CDR3: CASRQLGYETQYF

V: TRBV21-1
J: TRBJ1-1
CDR3: CASSKVDTEAFF

V: TRBV6-1
J: TRBJ2-5
CDR3: CASSETLEGGGKTQYF

V: TRBV29-1
J: TRBJ2-6
CDR3: CSVEQGPSSGANVLTF

V: TRBV7-2
J: TRBJ2-2
CDR3: CASSRDRVDTGELFF

V: TRBV6-4
J: TRBJ2-7
CDR3: CASSSGRGRSYEQYF

V: TRBV2
J: TRBJ2-7
CDR3: CASWGPGNYEQYF

V: TRBV5-4
J: TRBJ1-1
CDR3: CASSLAGLGRTEAFF

V: TRBV5-4
J: TRBJ1-3
CDR3: CASSPGTGAGNTIYF

V: TRBV19
J: TRBJ1-2
CDR3: CASSMGQHYGYTF

V: TRBV9
J: TRBJ2-1
CDR3: CASSVDGGMGLLNEQFF

V: TRBV29-1
J: TRBJ2-5
CDR3: CSVEGGGRGVLETQYF

V: TRBV6-5
J: TRBJ1-1
CDR3: CASSYFAGGEAFF

V: TRBV5-1
J: TRBJ1-1
CDR3: CASSFDQGTEAFF

V: TRBV27
J: TRBJ2-2
CDR3: CASSLSLGGKLFF

V: TRBV20-1
J: TRBJ2-1
CDR3: CSFSLNEQFF

V: TRBV7-9
J: TRBJ2-7
CDR3: CASSSQAPGPSFEQYF

V: TRBV7-8
J: TRBJ1-1
CDR3: CASSPRQGDLSEAFF

V: TRBV7-2
J: TRBJ2-2
CDR3: CASSLGGGTGELFF

V: TRBV7-9
J: TRBJ2-1
CDR3: CASSSGWLTGGNNEQFF

V: TRBV21-1
J: TRBJ2-7
CDR3: CASSKGPRGQICSSYEQYF

V: TRBV4-1
J: TRBJ2-3
CDR3: CASSQAVAGGPDTQYF

V: TRBV19
J: TRBJ1-4
CDR3: CASSRNWRQRRGIGEKLFF

V: TRBV5-1
J: TRBJ2-1
CDR3: CASSLAKWGTEAYNEQFF

V: TRBV6-6
J: TRBJ2-3
CDR3: CASNLGRVITDTQYF

V: TRBV13
J: TRBJ2-7
CDR3: CASIQKQLSYEQYF

V: TRBV25-1
J: TRBJ1-6
CDR3: CASSDHTGMASSPLHF

V: TRBV7-9
J: TRBJ1-1
CDR3: CASSSGQTLNTEAFF

V: TRBV7-8
J: TRBJ2-1
CDR3: CASRPGLAGGLSSYNEQFF

V: TRBV2
J: TRBJ1-5
CDR3: CASSEASGDSNQPQHF

V: TRBV9
J: TRBJ2-7
CDR3: CASSVGGGNEQYF

V: TRBV2
J: TRBJ1-5
CDR3: CASTLTSGKQPQHF

V: TRBV11-2
J: TRBJ2-3
CDR3: CASSVLRGRANTQYF

V: TRBV6-1
J: TRBJ2-7
CDR3: CASIGTGEQYF